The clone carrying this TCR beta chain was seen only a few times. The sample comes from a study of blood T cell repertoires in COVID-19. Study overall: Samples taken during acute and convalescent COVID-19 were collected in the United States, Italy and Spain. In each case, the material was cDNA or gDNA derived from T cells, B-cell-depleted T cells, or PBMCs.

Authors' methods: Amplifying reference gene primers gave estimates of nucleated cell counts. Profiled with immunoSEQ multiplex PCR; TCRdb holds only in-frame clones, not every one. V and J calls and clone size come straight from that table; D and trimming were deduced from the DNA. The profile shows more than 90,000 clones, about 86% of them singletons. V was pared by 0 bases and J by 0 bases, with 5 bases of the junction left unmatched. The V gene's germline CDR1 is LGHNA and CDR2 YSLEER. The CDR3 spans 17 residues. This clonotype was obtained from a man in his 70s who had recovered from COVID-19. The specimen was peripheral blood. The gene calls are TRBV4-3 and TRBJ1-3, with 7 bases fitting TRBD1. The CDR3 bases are TGCGCCAGCAGCCAAGATTGGGGGACAGCCTCTGGAAACACCATATATTTT. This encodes CASSQDWGTASGNTIYF.